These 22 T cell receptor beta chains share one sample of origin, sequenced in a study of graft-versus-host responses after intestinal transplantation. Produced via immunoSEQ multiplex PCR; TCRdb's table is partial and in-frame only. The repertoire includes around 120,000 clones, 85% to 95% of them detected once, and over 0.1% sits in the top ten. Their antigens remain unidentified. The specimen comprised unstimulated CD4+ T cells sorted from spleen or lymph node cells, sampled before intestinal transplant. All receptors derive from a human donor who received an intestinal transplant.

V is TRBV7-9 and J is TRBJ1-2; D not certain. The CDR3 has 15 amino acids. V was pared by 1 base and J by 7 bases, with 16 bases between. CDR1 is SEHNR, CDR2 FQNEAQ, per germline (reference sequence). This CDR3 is CASSLERSAGSGYTF. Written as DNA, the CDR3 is TGTGCCAGCAGCTTAGAGAGATCTGCAGGAAGTGGCTACACCTTC. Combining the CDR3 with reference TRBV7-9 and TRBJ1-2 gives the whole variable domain DTGVSQNPRHKITKRGQNVTFRCDPISEHNRLYWYRQTLGQGPEFLTYFQNEAQLEKSRLLSDRFSAERPKGSFSTLEIQRTEQGDSAMYLCASSLERSAGSGYTFGSGTRLTVV.

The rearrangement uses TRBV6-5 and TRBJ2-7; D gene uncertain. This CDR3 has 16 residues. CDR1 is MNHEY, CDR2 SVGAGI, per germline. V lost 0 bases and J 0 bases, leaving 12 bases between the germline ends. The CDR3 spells CASSYSILGSSYEQYF. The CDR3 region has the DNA TGTGCCAGCAGTTACTCGATCCTGGGAAGCTCCTACGAGCAGTACTTC.

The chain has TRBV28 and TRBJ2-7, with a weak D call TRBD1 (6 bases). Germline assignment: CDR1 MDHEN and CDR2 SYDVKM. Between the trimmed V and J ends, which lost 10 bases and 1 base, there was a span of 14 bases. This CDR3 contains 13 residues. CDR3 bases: TGTGCCACCCAGGGGACCTCTTCCTACGAGCAGTACTTC. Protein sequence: CATQGTSSYEQYF. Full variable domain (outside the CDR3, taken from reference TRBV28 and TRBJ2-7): DVKVTQSSRYLVKRTGEKVFLECVQDMDHENMFWYRQDPGLGLRLIYFSYDVKMKEKGDIPEGYSVSREKKERFSLILESASTNQTSMYLCATQGTSSYEQYFGPGTRLTVT.

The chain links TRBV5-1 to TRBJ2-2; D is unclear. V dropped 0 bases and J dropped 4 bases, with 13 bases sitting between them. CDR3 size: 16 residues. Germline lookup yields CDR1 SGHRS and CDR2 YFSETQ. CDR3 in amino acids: CASSLVGHSGTGELFF. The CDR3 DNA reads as TGCGCCAGCAGCTTGGTAGGCCACTCTGGCACCGGGGAGCTGTTTTTT.

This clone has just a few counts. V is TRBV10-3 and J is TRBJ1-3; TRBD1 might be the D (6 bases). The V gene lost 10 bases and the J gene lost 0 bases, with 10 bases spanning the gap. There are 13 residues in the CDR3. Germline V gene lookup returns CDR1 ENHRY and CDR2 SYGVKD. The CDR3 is CATGGGSGNTIYF. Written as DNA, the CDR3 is TGTGCCACGGGAGGGGGCTCTGGAAACACCATATATTTT.

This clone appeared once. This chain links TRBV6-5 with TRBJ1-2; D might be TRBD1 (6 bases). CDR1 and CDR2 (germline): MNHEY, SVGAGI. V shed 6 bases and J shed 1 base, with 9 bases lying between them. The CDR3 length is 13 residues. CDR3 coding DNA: TGTGCCAGCAGATCGGACAGTAACTATGGCTACACCTTC. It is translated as CASRSDSNYGYTF.

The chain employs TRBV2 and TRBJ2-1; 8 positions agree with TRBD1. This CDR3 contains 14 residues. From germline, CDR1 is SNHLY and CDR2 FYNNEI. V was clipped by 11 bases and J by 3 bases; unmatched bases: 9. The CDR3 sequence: CAARDRNNYNEQFF. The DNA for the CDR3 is TGTGCCGCTAGGGACAGGAACAACTACAATGAGCAGTTCTTC.

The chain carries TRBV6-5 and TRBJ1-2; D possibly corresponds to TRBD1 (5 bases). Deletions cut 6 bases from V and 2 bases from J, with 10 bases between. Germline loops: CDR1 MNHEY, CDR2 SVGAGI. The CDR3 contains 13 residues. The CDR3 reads CASRETENYGYTF. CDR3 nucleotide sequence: TGTGCCAGCAGGGAGACAGAGAACTATGGCTACACCTTC.

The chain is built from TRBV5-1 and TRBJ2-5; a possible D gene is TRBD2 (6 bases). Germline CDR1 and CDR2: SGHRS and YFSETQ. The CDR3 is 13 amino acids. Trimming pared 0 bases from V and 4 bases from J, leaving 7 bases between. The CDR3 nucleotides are TGCGCCAGCAGCTTGGGACTAGGAGAGACCCAGTACTTC. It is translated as CASSLGLGETQYF.

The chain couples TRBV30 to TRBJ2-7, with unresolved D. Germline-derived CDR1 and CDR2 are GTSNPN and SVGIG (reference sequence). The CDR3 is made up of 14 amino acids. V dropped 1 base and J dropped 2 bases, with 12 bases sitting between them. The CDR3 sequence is CAWSEVATTYEQYF. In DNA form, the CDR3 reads TGTGCCTGGAGTGAGGTGGCGACCACCTACGAGCAGTACTTC. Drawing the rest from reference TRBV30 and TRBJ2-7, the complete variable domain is SQTIHQWPATLVQPVGSPLSLECTVEGTSNPNLYWYRQAAGRGLQLLFYSVGIGQISSEVPQNLSASRPQDRQFILSSKKLLLSDSGFYLCAWSEVATTYEQYFGPGTRLTVT.

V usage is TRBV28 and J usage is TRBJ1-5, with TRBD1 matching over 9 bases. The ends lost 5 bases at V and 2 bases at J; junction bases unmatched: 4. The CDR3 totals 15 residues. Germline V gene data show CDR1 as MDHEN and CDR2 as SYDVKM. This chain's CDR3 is CASSMGQGGNQPQHF. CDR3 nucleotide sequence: TGTGCCAGCAGTATGGGACAGGGAGGCAATCAGCCCCAGCATTTT.

The CDR3 DNA is TGTGCCTGGAGGGGAGTCTATGGCTACACCTTC. Translation gives CAWRGVYGYTF. This chain connects TRBV30 to TRBJ1-2; D is unresolved. Between the trimmed V and J ends, which lost 3 bases and 4 bases, there was a span of 6 bases. There are 11 residues in the CDR3. The germline V gene has CDR1 GTSNPN and CDR2 SVGIG (reference sequence).

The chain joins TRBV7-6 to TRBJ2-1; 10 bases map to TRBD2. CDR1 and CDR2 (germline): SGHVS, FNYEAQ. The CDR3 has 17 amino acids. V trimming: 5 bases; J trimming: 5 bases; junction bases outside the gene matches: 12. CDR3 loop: CASSQTAGTSENNEQFF. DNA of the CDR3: TGTGCCAGCAGCCAAACTGCCGGGACTAGCGAAAACAATGAGCAGTTCTTC.

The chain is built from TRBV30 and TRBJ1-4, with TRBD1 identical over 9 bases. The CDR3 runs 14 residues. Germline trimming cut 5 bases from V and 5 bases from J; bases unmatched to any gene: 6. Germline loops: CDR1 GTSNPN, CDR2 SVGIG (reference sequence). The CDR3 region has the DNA TGTGCCTGGCGGGGCGGGACAGGGAATGAAAAACTGTTTTTT. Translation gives CAWRGGTGNEKLFF.

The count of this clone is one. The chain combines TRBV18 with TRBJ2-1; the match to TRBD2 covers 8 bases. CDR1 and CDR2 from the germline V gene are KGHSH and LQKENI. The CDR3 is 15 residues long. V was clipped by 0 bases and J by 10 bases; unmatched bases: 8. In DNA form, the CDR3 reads TGTGCCAGCTCACCACCCACGGGAGGGTTTGGGGAGCAGTTCTTC. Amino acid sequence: CASSPPTGGFGEQFF.

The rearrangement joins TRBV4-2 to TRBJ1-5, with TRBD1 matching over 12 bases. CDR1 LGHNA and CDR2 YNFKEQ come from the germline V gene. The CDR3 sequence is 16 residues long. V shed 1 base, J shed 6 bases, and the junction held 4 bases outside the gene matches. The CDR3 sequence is CASSQVRDRGLQPQHF. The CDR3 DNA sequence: TGTGCCAGCAGCCAAGTCCGGGACAGGGGGCTTCAGCCCCAGCATTTT.

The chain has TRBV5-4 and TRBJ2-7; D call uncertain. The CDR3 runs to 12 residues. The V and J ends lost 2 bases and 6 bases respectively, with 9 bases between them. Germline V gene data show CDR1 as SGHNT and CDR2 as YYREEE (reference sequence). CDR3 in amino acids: CASSLDIGEQYF. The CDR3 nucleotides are TGTGCCAGCAGCTTAGACATCGGCGAGCAGTACTTC.

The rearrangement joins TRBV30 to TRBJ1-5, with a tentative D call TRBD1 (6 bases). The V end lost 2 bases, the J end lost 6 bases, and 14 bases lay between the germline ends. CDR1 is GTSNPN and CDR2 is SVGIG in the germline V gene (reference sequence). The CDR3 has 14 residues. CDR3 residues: CAWSIRGGFQPQHF. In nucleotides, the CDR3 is TGTGCCTGGAGTATTCGAGGGGGGTTTCAGCCCCAGCATTTT.

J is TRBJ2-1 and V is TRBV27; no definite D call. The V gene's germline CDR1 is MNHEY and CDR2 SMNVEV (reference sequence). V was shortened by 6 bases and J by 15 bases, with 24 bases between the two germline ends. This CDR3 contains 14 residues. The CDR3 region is CASSNGRQLPFRFF. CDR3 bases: TGTGCCAGCAGCAATGGTAGACAACTCCCTTTCCGGTTCTTC.

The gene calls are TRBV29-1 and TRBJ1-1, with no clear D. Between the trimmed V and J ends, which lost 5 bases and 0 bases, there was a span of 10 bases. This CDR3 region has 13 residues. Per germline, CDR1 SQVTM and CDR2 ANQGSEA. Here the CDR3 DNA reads TGCAGCGTTCGTGGGGTTTTGAACACTGAAGCTTTCTTT. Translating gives CSVRGVLNTEAFF.

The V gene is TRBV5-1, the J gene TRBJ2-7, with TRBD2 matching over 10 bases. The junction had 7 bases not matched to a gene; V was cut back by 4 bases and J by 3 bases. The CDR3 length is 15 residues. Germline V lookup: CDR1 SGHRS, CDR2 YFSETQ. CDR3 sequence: CASSPTSGTIYEQYF. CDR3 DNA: TGCGCCAGCAGCCCTACTAGCGGGACCATCTACGAGCAGTACTTC.

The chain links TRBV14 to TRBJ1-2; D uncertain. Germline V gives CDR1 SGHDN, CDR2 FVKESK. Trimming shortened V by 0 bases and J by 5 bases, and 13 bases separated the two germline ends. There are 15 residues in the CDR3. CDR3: CASSQDLSGGYGYTF. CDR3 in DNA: TGTGCCAGCAGCCAAGATTTGTCGGGAGGGTATGGCTACACCTTC. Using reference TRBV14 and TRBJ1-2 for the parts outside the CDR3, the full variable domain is EAGVTQFPSHSVIEKGQTVTLRCDPISGHDNLYWYRRVMGKEIKFLLHFVKESKQDESGMPNNRFLAERTGGTYSTLKVQPAELEDSGVYFCASSQDLSGGYGYTFGSGTRLTVV.